This TCR beta chain was sequenced in a study of T cells in tumors after PD-1 blockade. Overall study: Some patients also took daily vismodegib 150 mg during anti-PD-1 treatment.

CDR3 length equals 16 residues. The ends were cut back, 5 bases at V and 0 bases at J, with 15 bases in the middle. In germline, CDR1 is SGHRS, CDR2 YFSETQ. Assay: immunoSEQ multiplex PCR; the TCRdb copy retains only in-frame clones and omits some. The sample consists of around 60,000 clones, around 80% of them appearing once. The receptor's source is a human donor with basal cell carcinoma. V and J are TRBV5-1 and TRBJ2-1; D may be TRBD1 or TRBD2 (5 bases each). The sample was PBMCs, taken before anti-PD-1 treatment. CDR3 coding DNA: TGCGCCAGCAGTACGTACCGGGGCAGCTCCTACAATGAGCAGTTCTTC. As protein: CASSTYRGSSYNEQFF. The variable domain in full, with the rest retrieved from reference TRBV5-1 and TRBJ2-1, is KAGVTQTPRYLIKTRGQQVTLSCSPISGHRSVSWYQQTPGQGLQFLFEYFSETQRNKGNFPGRFSGRQFSNSRSEMNVSTLELGDSALYLCASSTYRGSSYNEQFFGPGTRLTVL.